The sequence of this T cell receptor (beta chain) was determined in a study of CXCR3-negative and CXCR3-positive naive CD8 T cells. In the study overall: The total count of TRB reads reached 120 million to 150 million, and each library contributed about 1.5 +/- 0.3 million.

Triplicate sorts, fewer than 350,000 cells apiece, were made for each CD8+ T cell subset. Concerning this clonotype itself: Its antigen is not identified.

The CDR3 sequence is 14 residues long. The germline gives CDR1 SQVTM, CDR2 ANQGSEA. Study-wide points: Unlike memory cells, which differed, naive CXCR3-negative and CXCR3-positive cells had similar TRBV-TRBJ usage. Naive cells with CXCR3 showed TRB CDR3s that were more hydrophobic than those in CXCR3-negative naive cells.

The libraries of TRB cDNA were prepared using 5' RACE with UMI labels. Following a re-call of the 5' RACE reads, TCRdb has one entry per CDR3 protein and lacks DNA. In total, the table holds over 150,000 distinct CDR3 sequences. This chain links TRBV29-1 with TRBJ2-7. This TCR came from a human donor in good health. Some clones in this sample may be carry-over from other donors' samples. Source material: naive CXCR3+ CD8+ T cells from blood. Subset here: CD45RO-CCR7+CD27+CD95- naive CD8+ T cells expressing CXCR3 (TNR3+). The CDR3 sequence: CSVEHPYNSYEQYF.